One and the same sample provided the 13 T cell receptor beta chains below, sequenced in a study of technical replicates of blood from several donors. Profiled with immunoSEQ multiplex PCR; TCRdb holds only in-frame clones, not every one. In the table there are 70,000 to 80,000 clones, approximately 96% of which are singletons. Sequencing input: T cells isolated from PBMCs. All receptors derive from a human donor in good health.

This rearrangement joins TRBV4-1 to TRBJ1-1; no clear D gene. CDR3 size: 15 residues. In germline, CDR1 is MGHRA, CDR2 YSYEKL. V lost 0 bases and J 1 base, leaving 9 bases between the germline ends. The chain's CDR3 is CASSQDPGENTEAFF. The CDR3 region has the DNA TGCGCCAGCAGCCAAGATCCGGGTGAGAACACTGAAGCTTTCTTT.

This clone was picked up one time. V and J are TRBV6-5 and TRBJ1-1; 10 nucleotides line up with TRBD1. With 6 bases clipped from V and 2 bases from J, the junction kept 0 bases outside the gene matches. Germline values: CDR1 MNHEY, CDR2 SVGAGI. The CDR3 sequence is 13 residues long. The DNA for the CDR3 is TGTGCCAGCAGGACAGGGGGCAACACTGAAGCTTTCTTT. This sequence encodes CASRTGGNTEAFF.

DNA of the CDR3: TGTGCCAGCAGCCAACTGGTCGGGCTAGCGGTTGGGTACGAGCAGTACTTC. The encoded protein is CASSQLVGLAVGYEQYF. The chain links TRBV11-2 to TRBJ2-7; TRBD2 aligns across 7 bases. J lost 4 bases, V lost 5 bases, and 17 bases had no gene match. The germline V gene encodes CDR1 SGHAT and CDR2 FQNNGV. CDR3 length equals 17 residues.

The chain joins TRBV10-1 to TRBJ2-7; D is undetermined. Germline V gene data show CDR1 as WNHNN and CDR2 as SYGVQD (reference sequence). The CDR3 has 12 residues. The V gene lost 0 bases and the J gene lost 9 bases, with 9 bases spanning the gap. This CDR3 reads CASSESATRQYF. The CDR3 DNA reads as TGCGCCAGCAGTGAGTCAGCCACCCGGCAGTACTTC.

The rearrangement joins TRBV27 to TRBJ2-7, with D possibly TRBD1 on 5 matching bases. This CDR3 has 15 residues. V lost 2 bases and J 3 bases, leaving 14 bases between the germline ends. Germline CDR1 and CDR2: MNHEY and SMNVEV (reference sequence). The CDR3 loop is CASSLIRVEYYEQYF. The CDR3 nucleotides read TGTGCCAGCAGTTTAATCAGGGTAGAATACTACGAGCAGTACTTC.

V and J are TRBV4-1 and TRBJ2-2, with D perhaps matching TRBD2 (6 bases). The CDR3 totals 16 residues. V lost 0 bases, J lost 7 bases, and 15 bases lay in between. Germline V CDR1 and CDR2: MGHRA, YSYEKL. This CDR3 reads CASSQDGGNLGGELFF. The CDR3 DNA reads TGCGCCAGCAGCCAAGATGGCGGGAACCTTGGCGGGGAGCTGTTTTTT.

V and J are TRBV7-9 and TRBJ1-2; D not resolved. The CDR3 is 13 residues long. Germline V CDR1 and CDR2: SEHNR, FQNEAQ (reference sequence). Between the trimmed V and J ends, which lost 2 bases and 0 bases, there was a span of 4 bases. DNA for the CDR3: TGTGCCAGCAGCTTAACAACTAACTATGGCTACACCTTC. This encodes CASSLTTNYGYTF.

This rearrangement joins TRBV7-9 to TRBJ1-1, with D tentatively TRBD1 (5 bases). The CDR3 spans 12 residues. The germline V gene encodes CDR1 SEHNR and CDR2 FQNEAQ (reference sequence). V was cut by 6 bases and J by 6 bases, with 11 bases left in between. In DNA form, the CDR3 reads TGTGCCAGCAGGAACGGGGGGGCTGAAGCTTTCTTT. It yields the protein CASRNGGAEAFF.

The CDR3 DNA follows: TGTGCCAGCAGCTTAGATCTGGGCAGGGGGCTCAACACTGAAGCTTTCTTT. As protein: CASSLDLGRGLNTEAFF. This chain uses TRBV11-2 with TRBJ1-1, with 8 bases lining up with TRBD1. The CDR3 is 17 residues long. With 0 bases clipped from V and 2 bases from J, the junction kept 8 bases outside the gene matches. CDR1 is SGHAT, CDR2 FQNNGV, per germline.

This clone appeared many times. V usage is TRBV2 and J usage is TRBJ2-1; 10 nucleotides match TRBD2. In germline, CDR1 is SNHLY, CDR2 FYNNEI. This CDR3 is 16 amino acids long. The trim removed 6 bases at V and 2 bases at J, leaving 7 bases unmatched. DNA for the CDR3: TGTGCCAGCAGCGAATGGACTAGCGGCGCCTACAATGAGCAGTTCTTC. Amino acids: CASSEWTSGAYNEQFF.

In this sample, this clone turned up a few times. The chain has TRBV6-4 and TRBJ1-1; D is possibly TRBD1 (5 bases). Germline CDR1 is MRHNA and CDR2 is SNTAGT. CDR3 length equals 13 residues. Trimming pared 6 bases from V and 1 base from J, leaving 9 bases between. CDR3 protein: CASRIGQNTEAFF. The CDR3 coding sequence is TGTGCCAGCAGAATCGGACAGAACACTGAAGCTTTCTTT.

The chain employs TRBV5-6 and TRBJ1-4; 7 positions match TRBD1. CDR3 length: 14 amino acids. Trimming cost V 4 bases and J 4 bases; bases outside gene matches: 4. In germline, CDR1 is SGHDT, CDR2 YYEEEE. The CDR3 bases are TGTGCCAGCAGCGGGGACAGCCTTAATGAAAAACTGTTTTTT. It is translated as CASSGDSLNEKLFF.

The chain employs TRBV28 and TRBJ1-1; TRBD1 might be the D (6 bases). Trimming pared 7 bases from V and 4 bases from J, leaving 19 bases between. This CDR3 spans 15 amino acids. Germline V gene sequence: CDR1 MDHEN, CDR2 SYDVKM. CDR3 coding DNA: TGTGCCAGCACTCCGAGGGGGGGACGGGGCACTGAAGCTTTCTTT. It is translated as CASTPRGGRGTEAFF.